Listed here are 20 T cell receptor beta chains from one sample, sequenced in a study of blood T cell repertoires in COVID-19. The table came from immunoSEQ multiplex PCR; TCRdb's copy has only in-frame clones and leaves some out. The sample has some 70,000 clones; roughly four fifths are singletons. The sequenced material came from peripheral blood. The source of these receptors is a woman in her sixties with acute or convalescent COVID-19.

This rearrangement joins TRBV6-2 or TRBV6-3 to TRBJ1-2; TRBD1 aligns across 9 bases. J was trimmed by 5 bases and V by 5 bases; bases with no gene match: 3. CDR3 size: 13 residues. Germline CDR1 reads MNHEY; CDR2 reads SVGEGT. DNA of the CDR3: TGTGCCAGCAGTGGACAGGGGAATTATGGCTACACCTTC. It encodes CASSGQGNYGYTF.

V is TRBV6-5 and J is TRBJ2-1, with 10 bases fitting TRBD1. The CDR3 runs to 15 residues. Germline CDR1 MNHEY, CDR2 SVGAGI. The trim removed 6 bases at V and 0 bases at J, leaving 2 bases unmatched. CDR3 nucleotides: TGTGCCAGCAGGGACAGGGGGAGCTCCTACAATGAGCAGTTCTTC. It codes for CASRDRGSSYNEQFF.

The chain combines TRBV7-7 with TRBJ2-7; 7 nucleotides align to TRBD1. Germline values: CDR1 SSHAT, CDR2 FNYEAQ (reference sequence). This CDR3 contains 13 residues. The trim removed 3 bases at V and 2 bases at J, leaving 1 base unmatched. The CDR3 DNA sequence: TGTGCCAGCAGCTTGGGACAGCCCTACGAGCAGTACTTC. Translated: CASSLGQPYEQYF.

J is TRBJ2-7 and V is TRBV2, with 9 bases that match TRBD1. CDR3 size: 15 residues. Losses at the gene ends were 5 bases for V and 1 base for J; bases not matched to a gene: 6. Germline V gives CDR1 SNHLY, CDR2 FYNNEI. The chain's CDR3 is CASSRGQGGSYEQYF. The CDR3 coding sequence is TGTGCCAGCAGTAGGGGACAGGGAGGGTCCTACGAGCAGTACTTC.

The V call is TRBV5-6, the J call TRBJ1-1, with unresolved D. CDR1 and CDR2 (germline): SGHDT, YYEEEE. Trimming shortened V by 4 bases and J by 2 bases, and 12 bases separated the two germline ends. The CDR3 is made up of 14 amino acids. The CDR3, as DNA: TGTGCCAGCAGCCTCAGGTTTGCAAACACTGAAGCTTTCTTT. Translating gives CASSLRFANTEAFF.

The chain employs TRBV4-2 and TRBJ1-6, with D possibly TRBD1 on 5 matching bases. The CDR3 is made up of 15 amino acids. V was shortened by 0 bases and J by 2 bases, with 5 bases between the two germline ends. Germline values: CDR1 LGHNA, CDR2 YNFKEQ. In DNA, the CDR3 is TGTGCCAGCAGCCAAGACAGGGCCTATAATTCACCCCTCCACTTT. It yields the protein CASSQDRAYNSPLHF.

The J gene is TRBJ2-2, the V gene TRBV6-1; 9 positions match TRBD1. Germline V gene sequence: CDR1 MNHNS, CDR2 SASEGT. The CDR3 runs 18 residues. After removal of 3 bases from V and 6 bases from J, the junction contained 14 bases not matched to a gene. The CDR3 reads CASSETSPGTGKAGELFF. CDR3 bases: TGTGCCAGCAGTGAGACTAGTCCCGGGACAGGGAAGGCCGGGGAGCTGTTTTTT.

The J gene is TRBJ2-7, the V gene TRBV5-1, with 9 bases fitting TRBD1. Per the germline V gene, CDR1 is SGHRS and CDR2 is YFSETQ. This CDR3 is built from 14 residues. V lost 4 bases, J lost 2 bases, and 4 bases stayed unmatched. CDR3 sequence: CASSVRTGAYEQYF. CDR3 nucleotides: TGCGCCAGCAGCGTAAGGACAGGGGCCTACGAGCAGTACTTC.

V is TRBV4-1 and J is TRBJ2-1; the D gene is possibly TRBD2 (5 bases). Per germline, CDR1 MGHRA and CDR2 YSYEKL. Trimming removed 1 base from V and 0 bases from J, with 13 bases in between. The CDR3 has 17 residues. The CDR3 region has the DNA TGCGCCAGCAGCCAAGCGGCGTGGAGGAGCTCCTACAATGAGCAGTTCTTC. Translation gives CASSQAAWRSSYNEQFF.

CDR3 nucleotides: TGTGCCAGCAGTTTATCGTTCGTCTACGAGCAGTACTTC. It yields the protein CASSLSFVYEQYF. The J gene is TRBJ2-7, the V gene TRBV27; no definite D call. The germline CDR1 and CDR2 sequences are MNHEY and SMNVEV (reference sequence). Trimming took 0 bases from V and 3 from J, leaving 6 bases between them. The CDR3 contains 13 residues.

V gene TRBV30 combines with J gene TRBJ2-1; 10 nucleotides match TRBD2. Germline loops: CDR1 GTSNPN, CDR2 SVGIG (reference sequence). J was trimmed by 9 bases and V by 7 bases; bases with no gene match: 15. The CDR3 consists of 15 residues. This chain's CDR3 is CASIAERGGAGEQFF. CDR3 DNA sequence: TGTGCCTCCATAGCAGAGCGGGGGGGTGCGGGTGAGCAGTTCTTC.

The chain couples TRBV5-8 to TRBJ1-1; D call uncertain. This CDR3 has 15 residues. Trimming pared 2 bases from V and 1 base from J, leaving 12 bases between. Germline V gene lookup returns CDR1 SGHTS and CDR2 YDEGEE. CDR3 nucleotides: TGTGCCAGCAGCTTTATAGTTATCACGAACACTGAAGCTTTCTTT. Translated: CASSFIVITNTEAFF.

V and J are TRBV20-1 and TRBJ2-7; 7 nucleotides agree with TRBD2. V lost 3 bases to trimming and J lost 0 bases; unmatched junction nucleotides: 8. The CDR3 has 15 residues. Germline CDR1 DFQATT, CDR2 SNEGSKA (reference sequence). CDR3 residues: CSASVGGGSSYEQYF. In DNA form, the CDR3 reads TGCAGTGCTAGTGTCGGCGGGGGAAGCTCCTACGAGCAGTACTTC.

This CDR3 is CASRIQLNSNQPQHF. CDR3 nucleotides: TGTGCCAGCAGGATACAACTAAATAGCAATCAGCCCCAGCATTTT. The V call is TRBV27, the J call TRBJ1-5; D is unresolved. Germline assignment: CDR1 MNHEY and CDR2 SMNVEV (reference sequence). V lost 6 bases, J lost 0 bases, and 12 bases lay in between. This CDR3 contains 15 residues.

The V and J genes are TRBV6-6 and TRBJ2-1; D possibly corresponds to TRBD1 (5 bases). This CDR3 is 12 amino acids long. The germline V gene has CDR1 MNHNY and CDR2 SVGAGI (reference sequence). Trimming left V 0 bases short and J 14 bases short, with 11 bases between. The DNA of the CDR3 is TGTGCCAGCAGTTACTCAACGGCAGGGAAGTTCTTC. Protein sequence: CASSYSTAGKFF.

This sequence joins TRBV19 and TRBJ1-5; unclear D gene. V lost 3 bases, J lost 7 bases, and 13 bases lay in between. Germline CDR1 and CDR2: LNHDA and SQIVND (reference sequence). This CDR3 region has 14 residues. The CDR3 spells CASSMAGRGQPQHF. CDR3 in DNA: TGTGCCAGTAGTATGGCCGGGCGAGGGCAGCCCCAGCATTTT. Complete variable domain (other parts from reference TRBV19 and TRBJ1-5): DGGITQSPKYLFRKEGQNVTLSCEQNLNHDAMYWYRQDPGQGLRLIYYSQIVNDFQKGDIAEGYSVSREKKESFPLTVTSAQKNPTAFYLCASSMAGRGQPQHFGDGTRLSIL.

J is TRBJ2-5 and V is TRBV2, with D unresolved. This CDR3 is 11 amino acids long. Germline CDR1 SNHLY, CDR2 FYNNEI. Trimming stripped 6 bases from V and 3 bases from J, with 5 bases between. In nucleotides, the CDR3 is TGTGCCAGCAGCGTTGAAGAGACCCAGTACTTC. This sequence encodes CASSVEETQYF.

This chain connects TRBV6-4 to TRBJ2-3, with a tentative D call TRBD2 (5 bases). Deletions cut 5 bases from V and 1 base from J, with 7 bases between. The length of the CDR3 is 13 residues. Germline V gene sequence: CDR1 MRHNA, CDR2 SNTAGT. In DNA form, the CDR3 reads TGTGCCAGCAGTCCCGGGGGCACAGATACGCAGTATTTT. Protein product: CASSPGGTDTQYF.

J is TRBJ1-2 and V is TRBV19, with a possible D match to TRBD1 (6 bases). Germline lookup yields CDR1 LNHDA and CDR2 SQIVND (reference sequence). V was trimmed by 6 bases and J by 0 bases, leaving 17 bases between them. CDR3 size: 16 residues. The CDR3 nucleotides read TGTGCCAGTAGCCTTGGCATACAGGGAACTAACTATGGCTACACCTTC. Amino acids: CASSLGIQGTNYGYTF. The full variable domain, in which reference TRBV19 and TRBJ1-2 provide the parts outside the CDR3, is DGGITQSPKYLFRKEGQNVTLSCEQNLNHDAMYWYRQDPGQGLRLIYYSQIVNDFQKGDIAEGYSVSREKKESFPLTVTSAQKNPTAFYLCASSLGIQGTNYGYTFGSGTRLTVV.

This clone has just a few counts. The chain combines TRBV6-4 with TRBJ2-7; D remains ambiguous. V lost 3 bases, J lost 2 bases, and 11 bases lay in between. There are 14 residues in the CDR3. From germline, CDR1 is MRHNA and CDR2 SNTAGT. The CDR3 reads CASSEDIGAYEQYF. The CDR3 bases are TGTGCCAGCAGTGAAGACATAGGCGCCTACGAGCAGTACTTC.